This TCR beta chain was observed in a study of T cells in Graves' hyperthyroidism and ophthalmopathy. It was uncontrolled infection, other autoimmune disease, pregnancy or lactation that excluded patients. Extraction of PBMCs used about 9.2 ml of fresh peripheral blood. There are a few counts of this clonotype. Antigen specificity is unknown. General study findings and limits: Blood held most thyroid clonotypes expanded above 0.001 frequency.

Amplification of TCR beta CDR3 regions used RNA as the template. In the first-round RT-PCR of the TCR CDR3, the HTBI primer set was used. TCRdb reanalysed the multiplex PCR reads using MiXCR and keeps one entry per CDR3 protein. The repertoire holds hundreds of thousands of distinct CDR3 sequences, with about 20% as singletons. The origin of this receptor is a man under 40 with Graves' ophthalmopathy. Material for sequencing was blood.

CDR3 nucleotides: TGTGCCAGCGATGAGGGAGGTCGAGAGACCCAGTACTTC. It translates to CASDEGGRETQYF. This chain connects TRBV28 to TRBJ2-5; D perhaps matches TRBD2 (6 bases). CDR3 length: 13 amino acids. V was pared by 8 bases and J by 4 bases, with 14 bases between. The germline V gene has CDR1 MDHEN and CDR2 SYDVKM.